The 30 T cell receptor beta chains below were found in one sample sequenced in a study of cytomegalovirus exposure and HLA in healthy donors. This PCR relied on a set of 60 Vbeta primers and 13 Jbeta primers. Libraries were prepared by immunoSEQ multiplex PCR; TCRdb keeps only in-frame clonotypes and omits some of them. The repertoire holds about 100,000 clones, with roughly 80% as singletons. Sequencing was carried out using PBMCs. Receptors were obtained from a man aged 40-49 years in good health and CMV-seropositive.

This clone came up once. The chain employs TRBV10-2 and TRBJ1-1, with D maybe TRBD1 (5 bases). V was clipped by 2 bases and J by 11 bases, with 12 bases between them. The CDR3 has 12 amino acids. The germline V gene encodes CDR1 WSHSY and CDR2 SAAADI. As DNA, the CDR3 is TGCGCCAGCAGTGAGGGGGCCAGGGTGGCTTTCTTT. Its translation: CASSEGARVAFF.

The gene calls are TRBV19 and TRBJ1-4; 7 bases are shared with TRBD1. Germline loops: CDR1 LNHDA, CDR2 SQIVND (reference sequence). The CDR3 is made up of 11 amino acids. The junction had 3 bases not matched to a gene; V was cut back by 7 bases and J by 10 bases. CDR3 sequence reads: CASIAGGKLFF. CDR3 DNA: TGTGCCAGTATCGCAGGGGGAAAACTGTTTTTT. Together with reference TRBV19 and TRBJ1-4, the CDR3 gives the full variable domain: DGGITQSPKYLFRKEGQNVTLSCEQNLNHDAMYWYRQDPGQGLRLIYYSQIVNDFQKGDIAEGYSVSREKKESFPLTVTSAQKNPTAFYLCASIAGGKLFFGSGTQLSVL.

The CDR3 sequence is CASSKDSLLEQYF. In DNA, the CDR3 is TGTGCCAGTAGCAAGGACAGCCTCCTCGAGCAGTACTTC. The chain employs TRBV19 and TRBJ2-7; tentatively, D is TRBD1 (6 bases). Germline V gene lookup returns CDR1 LNHDA and CDR2 SQIVND (reference sequence). Trimming pared 6 bases from V and 6 bases from J, leaving 15 bases between. This CDR3 has 13 amino acids.

In this sample, this clone turned up a few times. The chain has TRBV28 and TRBJ1-2; D is possibly TRBD1 (6 bases). Trimming took off 6 bases at V and 2 bases at J, with 19 bases between the two ends. This CDR3 has 16 residues. Germline loops: CDR1 MDHEN, CDR2 SYDVKM. DNA of the CDR3: TGTGCCAGCAGCCGGGTAGGGGACAACACCAACTATGGCTACACCTTC. Encoded protein: CASSRVGDNTNYGYTF.

This chain links TRBV6-5 with TRBJ1-4, with D perhaps TRBD1 (6 bases). The germline V gene encodes CDR1 MNHEY and CDR2 SVGAGI. CDR3 size: 15 residues. V was clipped by 6 bases and J by 4 bases, with 15 bases between them. The CDR3 DNA sequence: TGTGCCAGCAGACCTCAGGGGTCGGATAATGAAAAACTGTTTTTT. It encodes CASRPQGSDNEKLFF.

The rearrangement joins TRBV6-5 to TRBJ2-7; a possible D gene is TRBD1 (5 bases). V was pared by 4 bases and J by 2 bases, with 12 bases between. The germline gives CDR1 MNHEY, CDR2 SVGAGI. This CDR3 comprises 14 residues. The CDR3: CASSSRTQPYEQYF. For the CDR3, the DNA is TGTGCCAGCAGTTCTAGGACACAACCCTACGAGCAGTACTTC.

The chain has TRBV6-5 and TRBJ1-6; D is perhaps TRBD1 (6 bases). V lost 5 bases, J lost 10 bases, and 15 bases lay in between. Germline lookup yields CDR1 MNHEY and CDR2 SVGAGI. The CDR3 is 14 amino acids. For the CDR3, the DNA is TGTGCCAGCAGTCCGGGACACCAGTACTCACCCCTCCACTTT. Residues: CASSPGHQYSPLHF.

The gene calls are TRBV4-1 and TRBJ1-2; tentative D call: TRBD1 (5 bases). The CDR3 is 15 residues long. Germline V CDR1 and CDR2: MGHRA, YSYEKL. Between the trimmed V and J ends, which lost 2 bases and 0 bases, there was a span of 10 bases. The CDR3 loop is CASSQRQSSNYGYTF. CDR3 nucleotide sequence: TGCGCCAGCAGCCAAAGACAGTCCTCTAACTATGGCTACACCTTC.

The V gene is TRBV27, the J gene TRBJ2-1, with TRBD2 matching over 7 bases. With V trimmed by 6 bases and J by 7 bases, 15 bases remained unmatched. In germline, CDR1 is MNHEY, CDR2 SMNVEV (reference sequence). The CDR3 loop spans 16 amino acids. The CDR3 is CASRSPGGRSQNEQFF. DNA for the CDR3: TGTGCCAGCAGATCCCCGGGCGGGAGAAGTCAGAATGAGCAGTTCTTC.

The chain links TRBV2 to TRBJ1-5; tentatively, D is TRBD1 (6 bases). V lost 3 bases and J 7 bases, leaving 19 bases between the germline ends. CDR3 length equals 16 residues. CDR1 and CDR2 (germline): SNHLY, FYNNEI. The CDR3: CASSDPGTNTWQPQHF. The CDR3, as DNA: TGTGCCAGCAGTGATCCCGGGACAAATACATGGCAGCCCCAGCATTTT.

The chain links TRBV9 to TRBJ1-1; a weak D match, TRBD1 (5 bases). V gave up 0 bases and J gave up 2 bases, with 14 bases separating them. The CDR3 contains 16 residues. CDR1 and CDR2 from the germline V gene are SGDLS and YYNGEE. The CDR3, as DNA: TGTGCCAGCAGCGTAGTTACAGGCCAGTATAACACTGAAGCTTTCTTT. Amino acid sequence: CASSVVTGQYNTEAFF.

This chain joins TRBV6-1 and TRBJ1-2; 9 bases are a match to TRBD1. After removal of 3 bases from V and 4 bases from J, the junction contained 6 bases not matched to a gene. Looked up from germline, CDR1 is MNHNS and CDR2 is SASEGT. The CDR3 length is 15 residues. The CDR3 DNA is TGTGCCAGCAGTGAGCTACAGGGGGCCGGCTATGGCTACACCTTC. It yields the protein CASSELQGAGYGYTF.

The chain employs TRBV7-8 and TRBJ2-5; the match to TRBD1 covers 9 bases. The V gene's germline CDR1 is SGHVS and CDR2 FQNEAQ. The ends lost 5 bases at V and 7 bases at J; junction bases unmatched: 8. CDR3 length equals 14 residues. This CDR3 is CASSLGQGGATQYF. CDR3 coding DNA: TGTGCCAGCAGCCTGGGACAGGGAGGGGCGACCCAGTACTTC.

The CDR3 coding sequence is TGTGCCAGCAGCGGTGGGACACCTGGAAATGAAAAACTGTTTTTT. This translates into CASSGGTPGNEKLFF. This chain links TRBV5-4 with TRBJ1-4; a possible D gene is TRBD1 (6 bases). The CDR3 contains 15 residues. Germline V gene sequence: CDR1 SGHNT, CDR2 YYREEE (reference sequence). V gave up 4 bases and J gave up 5 bases, with 15 bases separating them. The full variable domain, with the rest looked up from reference TRBV5-4 and TRBJ1-4, is ETGVTQSPTHLIKTRGQQVTLRCSSQSGHNTVSWYQQALGQGPQFIFQYYREEENGRGNFPPRFSGLQFPNYSSELNVNALELDDSALYLCASSGGTPGNEKLFFGSGTQLSVL.

V gene TRBV18 combines with J gene TRBJ1-1; 10 bases match TRBD1. V lost 4 bases and J lost 3; bases outside the gene matches: 8. The CDR3 contains 16 residues. CDR1 and CDR2 from the germline V gene are KGHSH and LQKENI. CDR3 sequence: CASSLTGGGSDTEAFF. The CDR3 coding sequence is TGTGCCAGCTCACTGACAGGGGGCGGTTCGGACACTGAAGCTTTCTTT.

J is TRBJ2-1 and V is TRBV7-2; D unresolved. CDR1 is SGHTA, CDR2 FQGNSA, per germline. The CDR3 loop spans 13 amino acids. The ends were cut back, 8 bases at V and 0 bases at J, with 8 bases in the middle. CDR3 coding DNA: TGTGCCAGCGCGTCGAGCTCCTACAATGAGCAGTTCTTC. Translation gives CASASSSYNEQFF.

This sequence joins TRBV14 and TRBJ2-7; D unclear. Trimming shortened V by 4 bases and J by 0 bases, and 10 bases separated the two germline ends. The CDR3 runs 14 residues. Germline V gene lookup returns CDR1 SGHDN and CDR2 FVKESK. The CDR3 spells CASSPRLASYEQYF. In DNA form, the CDR3 reads TGTGCCAGCAGCCCGCGACTGGCCTCCTACGAGCAGTACTTC.

This clone was recorded once. The chain is built from TRBV4-3 and TRBJ1-2; D is perhaps TRBD1 (5 bases). This CDR3 comprises 14 residues. Trimming removed 0 bases at V and 7 bases at J, with 12 bases between. Germline CDR1 LGHNA, CDR2 YSLEER. CDR3 amino acids: CASSQDRGNGGYTF. CDR3 coding DNA: TGCGCCAGCAGCCAAGATCGGGGGAATGGTGGCTACACCTTC.

The genes are TRBV7-2 and TRBJ2-7, with D perhaps TRBD1 (6 bases). Per the germline V gene, CDR1 is SGHTA and CDR2 is FQGNSA. The CDR3 is made up of 12 amino acids. V lost 6 bases and J 7 bases, leaving 13 bases between the germline ends. CDR3 in DNA: TGTGCCAGCAGTTGGGGGCCACGAGAGCAGTACTTC. It is translated as CASSWGPREQYF.

This clone was picked up a small number of times. V is TRBV6-6 and J is TRBJ2-2, with 12 bases aligning to TRBD1. The length of the CDR3 is 16 residues. Germline assignment: CDR1 MNHNY and CDR2 SVGAGI (reference sequence). With V trimmed by 6 bases and J by 6 bases, 8 bases remained unmatched. CDR3 coding DNA: TGTGCCAGCAGCTACCAGGGACAGGGGGCGTCCGGGGAGCTGTTTTTT. Amino acid sequence: CASSYQGQGASGELFF.

J is TRBJ1-2 and V is TRBV11-2, with D perhaps matching TRBD1 (6 bases). This CDR3 is built from 13 residues. In germline, CDR1 is SGHAT, CDR2 FQNNGV. Trimming removed 5 bases at V and 3 bases at J, with 10 bases between. DNA for the CDR3: TGTGCCAGCAGCCCACAGGGCGACTATGGCTACACCTTC. It is translated as CASSPQGDYGYTF.

The CDR3 region has the DNA TGTGCCAGCAAGAGGGGGGGTAACGACGAGCAGTACTTC. Protein: CASKRGGNDEQYF. The rearrangement links TRBV2 to TRBJ2-7; possible D gene TRBD2, 7 bases. The CDR3 totals 13 residues. Germline CDR1 SNHLY, CDR2 FYNNEI. V was clipped by 7 bases and J by 5 bases, with 15 bases between them.

This chain joins TRBV9 and TRBJ2-1; D call uncertain. V was clipped by 5 bases and J by 6 bases, with 12 bases between them. This CDR3 spans 13 amino acids. Germline lookup yields CDR1 SGDLS and CDR2 YYNGEE. CDR3 sequence reads: CASSSSSTNEQFF. The CDR3 region has the DNA TGTGCCAGCAGTTCATCTTCTACCAATGAGCAGTTCTTC.

The genes are TRBV18 and TRBJ2-7; 9 nucleotides line up with TRBD1. Germline trimming cut 3 bases from V and 3 bases from J; bases unmatched to any gene: 6. Germline V lookup: CDR1 KGHSH, CDR2 LQKENI. This CDR3 contains 15 residues. CDR3 DNA sequence: TGTGCCAGCTCACCCCCCGGGACAGGGAACTACGAGCAGTACTTC. It encodes CASSPPGTGNYEQYF.

The genes are TRBV9 and TRBJ1-1; possibly TRBD1 for D (5 bases). From germline, CDR1 is SGDLS and CDR2 YYNGEE. The CDR3 runs 12 residues. V lost 4 bases to trimming and J lost 11 bases, with 15 bases between them. CDR3 protein: CASSKNGGFAFF. The CDR3 DNA is TGTGCCAGCAGCAAAAACGGGGGGTTCGCTTTCTTT.

The J gene is TRBJ1-2, the V gene TRBV28, with 7 bases identical to TRBD1. CDR1 is MDHEN and CDR2 is SYDVKM in the germline V gene. The junction had 8 bases not matched to a gene; V was cut back by 6 bases and J by 10 bases. The CDR3 spans 12 residues. This chain's CDR3 is CASRGIDRDYTF. The CDR3 DNA reads TGTGCCAGCAGGGGGATTGACAGGGACTACACCTTC.

This clone was observed a few times. The genes are TRBV5-1 and TRBJ2-3, with 10 bases matching TRBD2. Germline V gives CDR1 SGHRS, CDR2 YFSETQ. The V and J ends lost 0 bases and 2 bases, in that order; junction bases with no gene match: 6. The CDR3 is 17 residues long. For the CDR3, the DNA is TGCGCCAGCAGCTTGGAAGGGCTAGCGGGAGTCACAGATACGCAGTATTTT. This encodes CASSLEGLAGVTDTQYF.

This chain links TRBV19 with TRBJ2-3, with 8 bases identical to TRBD2. CDR3 length: 14 residues. Germline V lookup: CDR1 LNHDA, CDR2 SQIVND (reference sequence). With V trimmed by 6 bases and J by 0 bases, 2 bases remained unmatched. In nucleotides, the CDR3 is TGTGCCAGTAGAGAGCGGGGGAGCACAGATACGCAGTATTTT. It is translated as CASRERGSTDTQYF.

With respect to this clone: In the same sample, other DNA sequences code for this CDR3. J is TRBJ2-4 and V is TRBV5-1; no definite D call. V was cut by 0 bases and J by 0 bases, with 7 bases left in between. The germline gives CDR1 SGHRS, CDR2 YFSETQ. The CDR3 totals 15 residues. The CDR3 DNA reads TGCGCCAGCAGCTTGGATGGCTTAGCCAAAAACATTCAGTACTTC. Amino acid sequence: CASSLDGLAKNIQYF.

The rearrangement links TRBV2 to TRBJ1-5; 7 bases fit TRBD1. The V gene end was trimmed by 6 bases and the J gene end by 9 bases; junction bases not matched to a gene: 5. Germline V CDR1 and CDR2: SNHLY, FYNNEI. The CDR3 spans 12 residues. The CDR3 loop reads CASSNPGGPQHF. CDR3 DNA sequence: TGTGCCAGCAGCAACCCAGGGGGGCCCCAGCATTTT.